The entry below describes one T cell receptor beta chain. Its antigen remains unidentified. Base qualities were left out, and no much larger clone turns up one base away. The immunoSEQ Assay was the method used to sequence TCRbeta CDR3 regions. After extraction, genomic DNA underwent amplification by bias-controlled multiplex PCR, followed by high-throughput sequencing. The authors' analysis ran thus. To quantify the absolute abundance of every unique TCRbeta CDR3 region, sequences were collapsed and filtered. T cell fraction was estimated by normalizing TCRbeta template counts to usable DNA, which was measured by amplifying reference genes present in all nucleated cells. Repertoire TCRs were annotated as SARS-CoV-2-specific by exact matching of V gene, CDR3 amino acid sequence and J gene to a known reactive TCR set. The reference SARS-CoV-2 TCR set came from MIRA and was filtered for enrichment in COVID-19-positive ImmuneCODE repertoires, removing public or cross-reactive TCRs. Drawing on the MIRA antigens, annotated TCRs were analysed further at the level of specific ORF or position within ORF. Breadth was defined as annotated unique rearrangements over total unique productive rearrangements; depth was the summed frequency of those rearrangements. TCR breadth was compared between groups using two-sided Wilcoxon rank-sum tests. As stored in TCRdb, this immuneACCESS dataset retains in-frame rearrangements with V and J assigned. A fraction of the clones does not appear; measured against another copy, unresolved V genes explain less than half of the discrepancy, and the remainder lacks a known reason. D and trimming come from the DNA, and the V and J calls and clone size come from that table. The sample includes roughly 320,000 clones, with 86% observed a single time. The ten largest clones capture roughly 1.9% of the sample.

These data come from a study of Ad26.COV2.S vaccination and SARS-CoV-2 variants (dated by TCRdb to the early 2020s). In the study overall: Vaccine-arm donors were drawn from COV1001, a multicentre, randomized, double-blind, placebo-controlled phase I-IIa trial of Ad26.COV2.S in healthy adults. Participants in the trial were split at random into five groups of five each, receiving low-dose or high-dose Ad26.COV2.S once or twice, or else placebo on both occasions. Blinding of investigators to trial group allocation was maintained during experiments and outcome assessment. The TCR-sequenced set comprised approximately 32 samples: some 19 Ad26.COV2.S vaccine recipients, 5 placebo recipients and 8 SARS-CoV-2 convalescent individuals. Ad26.COV2.S was administered intramuscularly at a dose of 5x10^10 or 1x10^11 viral particles, either as one shot or as two shots given 56 days apart. TCRbeta repertoire sequencing was used to assess the specificity and breadth of SARS-CoV-2-reactive T cell receptors after Ad26.COV2.S vaccination.

What the authors observed across the whole study: The authors noted that total T cell responses may have been underestimated by the TCR breadth and depth analyses. The study lacked the statistical power to compare responses across vaccine doses or regimens. Higher spike-specific TCR breadth was observed in Ad26.COV2.S recipients than in placebo recipients (P = 0.0014). Vaccine and placebo recipients had comparable non-spike TCR breadth, which fits with the vaccine containing only spike. Substantial breadth of spike-specific CD8+ and CD4+ T cell responses was reported after vaccination.

Explained via the paper, the treatment or condition label denotes: roughly 19 received Ad26.COV2.S at low or high dose, single or two shots; several received placebo; per-sample allocation not given. Repertoires of vaccine and placebo recipients were sequenced from samples taken on day 63 after the first injection. In Cohort 1b, 20 to 25 adults aged 18-55 years were enrolled at a single site in Boston, USA, between 29 July and 7 August 2020. Ad26.COV2.S consisted of a replication-incompetent adenovirus type 26 vector by which a prefusion-stabilized SARS-CoV-2 spike protein from the original Wuhan strain was expressed. The CDR3 holds 16 amino acids from the cysteine to the phenylalanine. CDR3 DNA is the only sequence kept; it has 48 bases, read in frame from the first base. The germline V gene (reference sequence) gives CDR1 as SEHNR and CDR2 as FQNEAQ. V trim: 4 bases; J trim: 1 base; unmatched bases: 6.

The sequencing used peripheral blood, collected in a trial of Ad26.COV2.S vaccine versus placebo. Recombination connected TRBV7-9 to TRBJ2-3, with 9 bases aligning to TRBD2. The sequence was collected from a person aged 18-60 years who received the Ad26.COV2.S COVID-19 vaccine or a placebo. The CDR3 region: CASSSSRTSGTDTQYF. The DNA is as follows: TGTGCCAGCAGCTCTTCCCGGACTAGCGGCACAGATACGCAGTATTTT.